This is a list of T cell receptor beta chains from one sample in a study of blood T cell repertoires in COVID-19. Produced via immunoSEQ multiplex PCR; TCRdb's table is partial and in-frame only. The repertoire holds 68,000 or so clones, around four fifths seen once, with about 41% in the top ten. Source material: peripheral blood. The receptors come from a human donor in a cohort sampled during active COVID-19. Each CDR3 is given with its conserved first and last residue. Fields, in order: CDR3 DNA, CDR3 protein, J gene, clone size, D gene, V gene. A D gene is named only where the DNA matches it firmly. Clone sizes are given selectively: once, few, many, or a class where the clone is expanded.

DNA: TGTGCCAGTAGTAACAGGGGGCTTAGCACAGATACGCAGTATTTT
CDR3: CASSNRGLSTDTQYF
J: TRBJ2-3
size: .
D: TRBD1
V: TRBV19

DNA: TGTGCCAGCAGTTGGGGGGTCTACAATGAGCAGTTCTTC
CDR3: CASSWGVYNEQFF
J: TRBJ2-1
size: .
D: .
V: TRBV6-2/TRBV6-3

DNA: TGTGCCAGCAGCGTAGCTACGGCAGGGGGCATTCAGTACTTC
CDR3: CASSVATAGGIQYF
J: TRBJ2-4
size: .
D: TRBD1
V: TRBV9

DNA: TGTGCCAGCAGCGTAGTTCCGGGGGGAACCGGGGAGCTGTTTTTT
CDR3: CASSVVPGGTGELFF
J: TRBJ2-2
size: .
D: TRBD2
V: TRBV9

DNA: TGCGCCAGCAGCCAAGTCTGGGGGACAGCGATCTCCTACGAGCAGTACTTC
CDR3: CASSQVWGTAISYEQYF
J: TRBJ2-7
size: .
D: TRBD1
V: TRBV4-1

DNA: TGTGCCAGCTCCGGGACTAGTGTGGATTTT
CDR3: CASSGTSVDF
J: TRBJ2-3
size: few
D: TRBD2
V: TRBV28

DNA: TGTGCCAGCAGTGTGACAGCGAACACTGAAGCTTTCTTT
CDR3: CASSVTANTEAFF
J: TRBJ1-1
size: .
D: .
V: TRBV27

DNA: TGTGCCAGCAGCGCCCCTCCTCTGGGGGGGCCCCGGGAGACCCAGTACTTC
CDR3: CASSAPPLGGPRETQYF
J: TRBJ2-5
size: .
D: .
V: TRBV9

DNA: TGTGCCAGCAGCCTGGGACTAGCGGGGGGTAGGGAGACCCAGTACTTC
CDR3: CASSLGLAGGRETQYF
J: TRBJ2-5
size: once
D: TRBD2
V: TRBV7-2

DNA: TGTGCCAGCAGCTTAGTGGCGGCTTATGGCTACACCTTC
CDR3: CASSLVAAYGYTF
J: TRBJ1-2
size: .
D: .
V: TRBV7-2

DNA: TGTGCCAGCAGTTCCCAGGGGAACTATGGCTACACCTTC
CDR3: CASSSQGNYGYTF
J: TRBJ1-2
size: .
D: .
V: TRBV6-5

DNA: TGCAGCGTTGAGAGTGGGAGTCAGTACGAGCAGTACTTC
CDR3: CSVESGSQYEQYF
J: TRBJ2-7
size: .
D: .
V: TRBV29-1

DNA: TGTGCCAGCAGCCAAGAACAGGGGGCTTGGGGCTACACCTTC
CDR3: CASSQEQGAWGYTF
J: TRBJ1-2
size: .
D: TRBD1
V: TRBV3-1/TRBV3-2

DNA: TGCGCCAGCAGCCAAGGGACAGAATTGGCGGATGGCTACACCTTC
CDR3: CASSQGTELADGYTF
J: TRBJ1-2
size: .
D: .
V: TRBV4-1

DNA: TGCGCCAGCAGCCAAGCTTTATCCGGGACAACTAATTCACCCCTCCACTTT
CDR3: CASSQALSGTTNSPLHF
J: TRBJ1-6
size: .
D: .
V: TRBV4-1

DNA: TGTGCCAGCAGCTTATTTGCTAGCGGGGGGCAAGAGACCCAGTACTTC
CDR3: CASSLFASGGQETQYF
J: TRBJ2-5
size: .
D: TRBD2
V: TRBV7-6

DNA: TGTGCCAGCAGCCAAGGGGGGGGACCTAGCACAGATACGCAGTATTTT
CDR3: CASSQGGGPSTDTQYF
J: TRBJ2-3
size: once
D: TRBD2
V: TRBV3-1/TRBV3-2

DNA: TGTGCCAGCAGTCGGACAGGGGGCGGTAATCAGCCCCAGCATTTT
CDR3: CASSRTGGGNQPQHF
J: TRBJ1-5
size: once
D: TRBD1
V: TRBV3-1/TRBV3-2

DNA: TGTGCCAGCAGTTCTGGGGGCGCAGATACGCAGTATTTT
CDR3: CASSSGGADTQYF
J: TRBJ2-3
size: .
D: .
V: TRBV28

DNA: TGTGCCAGCAGCTCTACTCCGGGACAGGGAGCCTACGAGCAGTACTTC
CDR3: CASSSTPGQGAYEQYF
J: TRBJ2-7
size: once
D: TRBD1
V: TRBV5-6

DNA: TGTGCCAGCTCACCTTATGCGGGACCAAGCACAGATACGCAGTATTTT
CDR3: CASSPYAGPSTDTQYF
J: TRBJ2-3
size: .
D: .
V: TRBV18

DNA: TGTGCCAGCAGCTACGGGGGACTGGCTGAGCAGTTCTTC
CDR3: CASSYGGLAEQFF
J: TRBJ2-1
size: .
D: .
V: TRBV7-8

DNA: TGTGCCAGCAGTGGGGACGGGAGCTCCTATAATTCACCCCTCCACTTT
CDR3: CASSGDGSSYNSPLHF
J: TRBJ1-6
size: .
D: .
V: TRBV2

DNA: TGTGCCAGCAGCTTCAGCCAGGGGAACACTGAAGCTTTCTTT
CDR3: CASSFSQGNTEAFF
J: TRBJ1-1
size: few
D: .
V: TRBV28

DNA: TGCGCCAGCAGCACGGACTTAGAGACCCAGTACTTC
CDR3: CASSTDLETQYF
J: TRBJ2-5
size: .
D: .
V: TRBV5-1

DNA: TGTGCCAGTAGTATAGGCCACGGGGGAAATTCACCCCTCCACTTT
CDR3: CASSIGHGGNSPLHF
J: TRBJ1-6
size: .
D: .
V: TRBV19

DNA: TGTGCCAGCAGTCCCGGGACAGCCCATTGGGATTACAATGAGCAGTTCTTC
CDR3: CASSPGTAHWDYNEQFF
J: TRBJ2-1
size: once
D: TRBD1
V: TRBV28

DNA: TGCGCCAGCAGCCAAGGACAGGGGGTGAACACTGAAGCTTTCTTT
CDR3: CASSQGQGVNTEAFF
J: TRBJ1-1
size: .
D: TRBD1
V: TRBV4-3

DNA: TGTGCCAGCAGCTTAGTTCGGTCAGGACTCGAGACCCAGTACTTC
CDR3: CASSLVRSGLETQYF
J: TRBJ2-5
size: once
D: .
V: TRBV11-1

DNA: TGTGCCAGCAGCTTAGTAGGAGCTAATGAAAAACTGTTTTTT
CDR3: CASSLVGANEKLFF
J: TRBJ1-4
size: .
D: .
V: TRBV7-9

DNA: TGCGCCAGCGATAAGGGGGGGGGTGCAGATACGCAGTATTTT
CDR3: CASDKGGGADTQYF
J: TRBJ2-3
size: .
D: .
V: TRBV5-1

DNA: TGCAGTGCTAGTGTCCGGGACAGGGGTTTCGGGAATCAGCCCCAGCATTTT
CDR3: CSASVRDRGFGNQPQHF
J: TRBJ1-5
size: .
D: TRBD1
V: TRBV20-1

DNA: TGCGCCAGCAGCCCGGGGACTAGCCAACGGGAGACCCAGTACTTC
CDR3: CASSPGTSQRETQYF
J: TRBJ2-5
size: once
D: TRBD2
V: TRBV5-1

DNA: TGTGCCAGCAGTTACTCTTGGCAGGGTAATTCACCCCTCCACTTT
CDR3: CASSYSWQGNSPLHF
J: TRBJ1-6
size: many
D: .
V: TRBV6-5

DNA: TGTGCCAGCAGTTCGCCGGGACTAGCGTACAATGAGCAGTTCTTC
CDR3: CASSSPGLAYNEQFF
J: TRBJ2-1
size: .
D: TRBD2
V: TRBV6-6

DNA: TGTGCCAGTAGTATGGTGGGGGGGGTTACCGATGAGCAGTTCTTC
CDR3: CASSMVGGVTDEQFF
J: TRBJ2-1
size: .
D: TRBD2
V: TRBV19

DNA: TGTGCCAGTAGTATAGAGGACAGGGGAGGCTACGAGCAGTACTTC
CDR3: CASSIEDRGGYEQYF
J: TRBJ2-7
size: .
D: TRBD1
V: TRBV19

DNA: TGTGCCAGCAGAAGCTCAGGCGGGATGAACACTGAAGCTTTCTTT
CDR3: CASRSSGGMNTEAFF
J: TRBJ1-1
size: .
D: .
V: TRBV19

DNA: TGCGCCAGCAGCTTGCATAAGCGGGGGGCTGGATTGGATACGCAGTATTTT
CDR3: CASSLHKRGAGLDTQYF
J: TRBJ2-3
size: .
D: TRBD2
V: TRBV5-1

DNA: TGTGCCAGCAGCATTTACGGGTTAGATACGCAGTATTTT
CDR3: CASSIYGLDTQYF
J: TRBJ2-3
size: .
D: .
V: TRBV7-2

DNA: TGTGCCAGCACATCACCGGGACAGGGAACCTACGAGCAGTACTTC
CDR3: CASTSPGQGTYEQYF
J: TRBJ2-7
size: .
D: TRBD1
V: TRBV2

DNA: TGCAGCGTAAGCGCGCGGAGGGGCAATGAGCAGTTCTTC
CDR3: CSVSARRGNEQFF
J: TRBJ2-1
size: .
D: .
V: TRBV29-1